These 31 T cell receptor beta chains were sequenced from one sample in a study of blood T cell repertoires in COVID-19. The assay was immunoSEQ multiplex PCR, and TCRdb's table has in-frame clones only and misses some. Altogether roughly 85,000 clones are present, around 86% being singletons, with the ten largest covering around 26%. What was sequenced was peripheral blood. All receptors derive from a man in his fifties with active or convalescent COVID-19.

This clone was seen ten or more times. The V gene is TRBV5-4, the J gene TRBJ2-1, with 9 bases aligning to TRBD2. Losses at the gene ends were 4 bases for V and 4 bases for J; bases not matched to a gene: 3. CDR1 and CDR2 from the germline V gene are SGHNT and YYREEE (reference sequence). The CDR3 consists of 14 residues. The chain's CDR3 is CASSGGRVYNEQFF. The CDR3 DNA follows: TGTGCCAGCAGCGGCGGGAGGGTATACAATGAGCAGTTCTTC.

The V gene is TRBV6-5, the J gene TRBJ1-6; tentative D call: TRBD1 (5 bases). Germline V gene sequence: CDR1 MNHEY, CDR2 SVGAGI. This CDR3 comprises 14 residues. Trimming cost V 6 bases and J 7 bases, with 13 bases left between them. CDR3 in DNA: TGTGCCAGCAGCCCCAGGGTATCGAATTCACCCCTCCACTTT. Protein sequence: CASSPRVSNSPLHF.

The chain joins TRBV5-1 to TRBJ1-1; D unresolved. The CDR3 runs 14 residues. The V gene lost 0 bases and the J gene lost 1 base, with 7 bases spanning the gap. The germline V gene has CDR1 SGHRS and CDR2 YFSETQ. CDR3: CASSLGVQNTEAFF. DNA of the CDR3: TGCGCCAGCAGCTTGGGCGTTCAGAACACTGAAGCTTTCTTT.

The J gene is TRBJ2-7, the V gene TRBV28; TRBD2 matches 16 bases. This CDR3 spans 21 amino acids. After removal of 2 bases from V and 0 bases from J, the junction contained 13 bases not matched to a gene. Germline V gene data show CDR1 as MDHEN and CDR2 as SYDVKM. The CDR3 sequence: CASSLHGTSGRGVTNSYEQYF. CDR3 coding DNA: TGTGCCAGCAGTTTACACGGGACTAGCGGGAGGGGGGTGACCAACTCCTACGAGCAGTACTTC.

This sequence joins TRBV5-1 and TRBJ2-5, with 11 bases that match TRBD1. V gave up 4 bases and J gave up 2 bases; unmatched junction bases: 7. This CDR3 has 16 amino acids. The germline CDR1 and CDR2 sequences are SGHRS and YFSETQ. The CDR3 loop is CASSPDRGLVQETQYF. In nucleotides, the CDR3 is TGCGCCAGCAGCCCGGACAGGGGGCTCGTACAAGAGACCCAGTACTTC. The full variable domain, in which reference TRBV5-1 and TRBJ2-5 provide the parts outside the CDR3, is KAGVTQTPRYLIKTRGQQVTLSCSPISGHRSVSWYQQTPGQGLQFLFEYFSETQRNKGNFPGRFSGRQFSNSRSEMNVSTLELGDSALYLCASSPDRGLVQETQYFGPGTRLLVL.

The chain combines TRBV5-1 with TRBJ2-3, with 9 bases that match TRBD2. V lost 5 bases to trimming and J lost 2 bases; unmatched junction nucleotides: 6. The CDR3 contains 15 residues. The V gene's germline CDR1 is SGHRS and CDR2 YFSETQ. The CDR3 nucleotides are TGCGCCAGCAGTTATAGCGGGAGAGACACAGATACGCAGTATTTT. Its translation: CASSYSGRDTDTQYF.

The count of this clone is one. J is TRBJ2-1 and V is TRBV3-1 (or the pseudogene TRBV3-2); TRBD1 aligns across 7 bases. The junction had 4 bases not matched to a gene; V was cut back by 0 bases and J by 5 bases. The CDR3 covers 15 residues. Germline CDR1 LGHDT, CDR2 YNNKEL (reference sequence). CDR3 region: CASSQDKGAHNEQFF. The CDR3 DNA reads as TGTGCCAGCAGCCAAGATAAGGGGGCCCACAATGAGCAGTTCTTC.

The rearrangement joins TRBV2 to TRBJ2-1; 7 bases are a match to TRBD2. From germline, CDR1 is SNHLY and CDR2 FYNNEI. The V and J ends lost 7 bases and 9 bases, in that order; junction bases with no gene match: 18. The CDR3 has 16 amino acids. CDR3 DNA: TGTGCCAGCACCAAAGGGCTAGCGGAAAGTACAATTGAGCAGTTCTTC. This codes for CASTKGLAESTIEQFF.

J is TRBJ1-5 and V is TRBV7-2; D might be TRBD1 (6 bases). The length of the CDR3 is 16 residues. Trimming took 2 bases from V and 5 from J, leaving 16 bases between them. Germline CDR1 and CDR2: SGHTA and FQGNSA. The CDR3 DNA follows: TGTGCCAGCAGCTTAAAGGGACACGGGGCCGATCAGCCCCAGCATTTT. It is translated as CASSLKGHGADQPQHF.

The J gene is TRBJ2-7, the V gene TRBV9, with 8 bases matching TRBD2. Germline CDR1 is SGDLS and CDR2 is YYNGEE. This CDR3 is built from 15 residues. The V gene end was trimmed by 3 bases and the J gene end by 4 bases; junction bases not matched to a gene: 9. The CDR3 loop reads CASSATAGDHYEQYF. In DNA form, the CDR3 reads TGTGCCAGCAGCGCAACAGCGGGGGACCATTACGAGCAGTACTTC.

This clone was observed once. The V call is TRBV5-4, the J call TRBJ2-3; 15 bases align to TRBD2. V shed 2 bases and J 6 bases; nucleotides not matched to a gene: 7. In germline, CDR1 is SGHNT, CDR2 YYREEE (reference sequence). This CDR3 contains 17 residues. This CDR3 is CASSFGLAGGNWDTQYF. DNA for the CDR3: TGTGCCAGCAGCTTTGGACTAGCGGGAGGGAATTGGGATACGCAGTATTTT.

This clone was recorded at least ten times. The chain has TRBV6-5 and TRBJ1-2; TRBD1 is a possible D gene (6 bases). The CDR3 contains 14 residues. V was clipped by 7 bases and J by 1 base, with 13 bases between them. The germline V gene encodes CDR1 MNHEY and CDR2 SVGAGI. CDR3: CASNARGNNYGYTF. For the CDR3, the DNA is TGTGCCAGCAATGCCAGGGGTAATAACTATGGCTACACCTTC.

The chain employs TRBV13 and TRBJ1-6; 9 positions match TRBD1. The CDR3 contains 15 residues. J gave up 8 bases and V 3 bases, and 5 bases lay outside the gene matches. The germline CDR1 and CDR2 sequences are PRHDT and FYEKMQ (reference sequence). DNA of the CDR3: TGTGCCAGCAGCTTGGCGGGGACAGGGTATTCACCCCTCCACTTT. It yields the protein CASSLAGTGYSPLHF.

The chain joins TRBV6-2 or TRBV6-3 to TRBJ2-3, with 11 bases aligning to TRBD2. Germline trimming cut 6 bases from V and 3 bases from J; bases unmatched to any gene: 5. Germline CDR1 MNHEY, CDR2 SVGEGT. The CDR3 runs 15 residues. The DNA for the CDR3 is TGTGCCAGCAGCTCTACTAGCGGGAGAACAGATACGCAGTATTTT. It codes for CASSSTSGRTDTQYF.

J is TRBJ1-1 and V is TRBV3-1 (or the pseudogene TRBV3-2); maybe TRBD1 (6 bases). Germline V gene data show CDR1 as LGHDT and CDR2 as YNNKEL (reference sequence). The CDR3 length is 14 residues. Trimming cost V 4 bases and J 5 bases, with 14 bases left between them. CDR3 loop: CASSLLRGGTEAFF. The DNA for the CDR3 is TGTGCCAGCAGCCTACTCAGGGGTGGAACTGAAGCTTTCTTT.

CDR3 nucleotide sequence: TGTGCCAGCAGTTACCGAAGACAGGGATTAGTGAACACTGAAGCTTTCTTT. It encodes CASSYRRQGLVNTEAFF. This chain uses TRBV6-2 or TRBV6-3 with TRBJ1-1, with 7 bases aligning to TRBD1. The CDR3 is made up of 17 amino acids. In germline, CDR1 is MNHEY, CDR2 SVGEGT. V was clipped by 2 bases and J by 0 bases; unmatched bases: 9.

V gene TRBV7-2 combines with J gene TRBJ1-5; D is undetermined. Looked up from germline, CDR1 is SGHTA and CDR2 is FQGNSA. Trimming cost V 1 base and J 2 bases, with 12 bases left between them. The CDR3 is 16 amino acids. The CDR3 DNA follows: TGTGCCAGCAGCTTAGTCGGTTTCGGGGGCAATCAGCCCCAGCATTTT. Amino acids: CASSLVGFGGNQPQHF.

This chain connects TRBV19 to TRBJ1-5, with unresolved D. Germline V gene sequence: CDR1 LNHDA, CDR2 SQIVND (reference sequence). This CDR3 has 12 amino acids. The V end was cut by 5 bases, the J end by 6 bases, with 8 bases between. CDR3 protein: CASSSRGQPQHF. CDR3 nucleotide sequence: TGTGCCAGTAGTTCCCGAGGTCAGCCCCAGCATTTT.

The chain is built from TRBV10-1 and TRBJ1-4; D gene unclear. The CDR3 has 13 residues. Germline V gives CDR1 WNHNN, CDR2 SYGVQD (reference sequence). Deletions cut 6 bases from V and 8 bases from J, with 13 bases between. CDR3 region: CASRNNGEEKLFF. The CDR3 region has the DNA TGCGCCAGCAGGAATAACGGTGAAGAAAAACTGTTTTTT.

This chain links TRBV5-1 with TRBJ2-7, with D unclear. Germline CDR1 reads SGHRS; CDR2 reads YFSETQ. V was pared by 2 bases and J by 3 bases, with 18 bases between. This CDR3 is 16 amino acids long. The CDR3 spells CASSFILGGAHYEQYF. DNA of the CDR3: TGCGCCAGCAGCTTTATCTTAGGTGGAGCCCACTACGAGCAGTACTTC.

The CDR3 region has the DNA TGCACCAGCAGCCAAGACGGCAGGGGGCAGGTAGGGAACTATGGCTACACCTTC. This codes for CTSSQDGRGQVGNYGYTF. The genes are TRBV1 and TRBJ1-2; TRBD1, the table's D call, lacks a check against the DNA. TRBV1 is listed as a pseudogene. This CDR3 spans 18 amino acids.

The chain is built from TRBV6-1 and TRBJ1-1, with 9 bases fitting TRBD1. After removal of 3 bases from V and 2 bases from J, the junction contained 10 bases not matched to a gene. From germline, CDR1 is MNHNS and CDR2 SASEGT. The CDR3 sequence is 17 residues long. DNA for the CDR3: TGTGCCAGCAGTGACCCGGGACAGGGACGAGTAAACACTGAAGCTTTCTTT. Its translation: CASSDPGQGRVNTEAFF.

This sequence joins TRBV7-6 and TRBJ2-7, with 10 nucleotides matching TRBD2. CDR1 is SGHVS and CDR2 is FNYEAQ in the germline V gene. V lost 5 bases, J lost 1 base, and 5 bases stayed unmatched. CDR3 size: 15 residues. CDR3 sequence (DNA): TGTGCCAGCAGCCCTCTAGCGGGAGTGTCCTACGAGCAGTACTTC. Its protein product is CASSPLAGVSYEQYF.

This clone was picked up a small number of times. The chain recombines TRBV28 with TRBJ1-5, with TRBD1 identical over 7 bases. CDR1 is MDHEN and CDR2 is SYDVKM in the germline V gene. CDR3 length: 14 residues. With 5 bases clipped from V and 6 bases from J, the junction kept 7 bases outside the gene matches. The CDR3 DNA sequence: TGTGCCAGCAGTCCCGGGACAGTCACTCAGCCCCAGCATTTT. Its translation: CASSPGTVTQPQHF.

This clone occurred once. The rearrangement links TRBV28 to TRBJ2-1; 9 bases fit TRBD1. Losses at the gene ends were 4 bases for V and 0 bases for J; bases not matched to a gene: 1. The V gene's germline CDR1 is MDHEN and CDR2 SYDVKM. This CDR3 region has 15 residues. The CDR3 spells CASSSTGGSYNEQFF. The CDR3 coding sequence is TGTGCCAGCAGTTCGACAGGGGGCTCCTACAATGAGCAGTTCTTC.

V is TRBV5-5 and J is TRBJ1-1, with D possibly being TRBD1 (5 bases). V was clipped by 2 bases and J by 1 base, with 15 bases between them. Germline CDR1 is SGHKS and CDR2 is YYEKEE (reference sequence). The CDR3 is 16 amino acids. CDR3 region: CASSLWFGGTNTEAFF. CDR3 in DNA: TGTGCCAGCAGCTTATGGTTCGGGGGAACGAACACTGAAGCTTTCTTT.

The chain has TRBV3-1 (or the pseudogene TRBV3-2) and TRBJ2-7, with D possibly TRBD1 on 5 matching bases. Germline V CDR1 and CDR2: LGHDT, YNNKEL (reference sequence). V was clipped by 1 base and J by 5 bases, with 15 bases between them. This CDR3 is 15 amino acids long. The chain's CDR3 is CASSQGQGYSHEQYF. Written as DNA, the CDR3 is TGTGCCAGCAGCCAAGGCCAGGGCTATTCGCACGAGCAGTACTTC.

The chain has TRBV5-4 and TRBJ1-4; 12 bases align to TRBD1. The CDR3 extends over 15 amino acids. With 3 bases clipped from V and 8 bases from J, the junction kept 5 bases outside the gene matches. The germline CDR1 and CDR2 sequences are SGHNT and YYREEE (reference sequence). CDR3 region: CASSSGQGAPEKLFF. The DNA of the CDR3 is TGTGCCAGCAGCTCGGGACAGGGGGCGCCGGAAAAACTGTTTTTT. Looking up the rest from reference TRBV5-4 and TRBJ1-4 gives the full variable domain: ETGVTQSPTHLIKTRGQQVTLRCSSQSGHNTVSWYQQALGQGPQFIFQYYREEENGRGNFPPRFSGLQFPNYSSELNVNALELDDSALYLCASSSGQGAPEKLFFGSGTQLSVL.

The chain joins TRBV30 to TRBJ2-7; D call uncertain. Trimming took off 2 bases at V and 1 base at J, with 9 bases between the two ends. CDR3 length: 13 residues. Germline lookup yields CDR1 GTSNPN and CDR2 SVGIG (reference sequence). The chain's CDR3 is CAWSPGWSYEQYF. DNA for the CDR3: TGTGCCTGGAGTCCCGGGTGGTCCTACGAGCAGTACTTC.

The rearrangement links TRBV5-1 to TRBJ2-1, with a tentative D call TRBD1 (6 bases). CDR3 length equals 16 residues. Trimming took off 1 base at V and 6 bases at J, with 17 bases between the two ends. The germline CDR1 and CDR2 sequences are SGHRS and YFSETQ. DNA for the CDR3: TGCGCCAGCAGCTTGCTATTGGGGGCTCAGGGCAATGAGCAGTTCTTC. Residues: CASSLLLGAQGNEQFF.

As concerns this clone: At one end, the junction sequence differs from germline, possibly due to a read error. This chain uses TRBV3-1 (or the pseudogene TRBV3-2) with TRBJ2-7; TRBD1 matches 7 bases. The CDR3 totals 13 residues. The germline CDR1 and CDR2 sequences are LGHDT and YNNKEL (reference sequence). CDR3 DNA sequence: TGTGCCAGCAGCCAAGGAGGGGCTACAGGGGAGCACTTC. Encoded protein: CASSQGGATGEHF.